This passage covers 27 T cell receptor beta chains from one sample sequenced in a study of shared clonotypes between healthy human individuals. TCRdb's table, derived via immunoSEQ multiplex PCR, lists solely in-frame clones and lacks some. The table lists some 1 million clones, about 74% of them singletons. Source material: memory CD4+ T cells sorted from blood. Subset denoted: CD45RA-negative fraction. The receptors here all came from a man between 18 and 29 years old in good health.

With respect to this clone: Additional DNA sequences in this sample encode the identical CDR3. V usage is TRBV4-3 and J usage is TRBJ2-2; D ambiguous. V lost 1 base and J 2 bases, leaving 5 bases between the germline ends. The CDR3 length is 14 residues. The V gene's germline CDR1 is LGHNA and CDR2 YSLEER. The CDR3 DNA reads as TGCGCCAGCAGCCAAGTGGGCAACACCGGGGAGCTGTTTTTT. It translates to CASSQVGNTGELFF.

This clone was detected once. The rearrangement joins TRBV6-1 to TRBJ2-2, with 7 bases that match TRBD1. The CDR3 sequence is 14 residues long. Trimming at V came to 5 bases and at J to 1 base, leaving 1 base not matched to a gene. In germline, CDR1 is MNHNS, CDR2 SASEGT. The CDR3 bases are TGTGCCAGCAGTTGGACAGGGAACACCGGGGAGCTGTTTTTT. It is translated as CASSWTGNTGELFF.

About this clone itself: This may be a read error, as it is one base from a much larger clone. V usage is TRBV7-2 and J usage is TRBJ1-1, with 7 bases matching TRBD1. Germline assignment: CDR1 SGHTA and CDR2 FQGNSA. CDR3 length equals 14 residues. J gave up 0 bases and V 4 bases, and 2 bases lay outside the gene matches. CDR3 protein: CASSSTGLNTEAFF. CDR3 DNA sequence: TGTGCCAGCAGCTCGACAGGGTTGAACACTGAAGCTTTCTTT.

There are many counts of this clone. The chain joins TRBV19 to TRBJ1-5; D gene uncertain. This CDR3 region has 13 residues. Germline lookup yields CDR1 LNHDA and CDR2 SQIVND (reference sequence). V lost 5 bases and J 4 bases, leaving 9 bases between the germline ends. CDR3 residues: CASSSTLNQPQHF. DNA of the CDR3: TGTGCCAGTAGTTCGACTCTGAATCAGCCCCAGCATTTT.

This clone was observed a handful of times. The chain employs TRBV5-1 and TRBJ2-1; no definite D call. Germline assignment: CDR1 SGHRS and CDR2 YFSETQ. With 4 bases removed from V and 6 bases from J, the gap between germline ends came to 14 bases. This CDR3 spans 14 amino acids. The CDR3 spells CASSPGTFSNEQFF. Written as DNA, the CDR3 is TGCGCCAGCAGCCCCGGTACCTTTTCCAATGAGCAGTTCTTC.

The genes are TRBV29-1 and TRBJ2-1; D unclear. The CDR3 is 11 residues long. Germline lookup yields CDR1 SQVTM and CDR2 ANQGSEA. V dropped 4 bases and J dropped 10 bases, with 11 bases sitting between them. The CDR3 DNA reads as TGCAGCGTTGTTCCCTTCCCCGAGCAGTTCTTC. It translates to CSVVPFPEQFF.

This chain connects TRBV7-2 to TRBJ2-5, with 8 nucleotides matching TRBD2. J gave up 7 bases and V 2 bases, and 18 bases lay outside the gene matches. The germline V gene encodes CDR1 SGHTA and CDR2 FQGNSA. The CDR3 is made up of 18 amino acids. CDR3 coding DNA: TGTGCCAGCAGCTTATCTAACGTCATAGCGGGAAGCCACGGGACCCAGTACTTC. Its protein is CASSLSNVIAGSHGTQYF.

V and J are TRBV2 and TRBJ2-3; possible D gene TRBD1, 7 bases. Trimming took off 6 bases at V and 3 bases at J, with 13 bases between the two ends. Germline V CDR1 and CDR2: SNHLY, FYNNEI. There are 14 residues in the CDR3. The CDR3 nucleotides are TGTGCCAGCAGAAGACAGGGAGGAACAGATACGCAGTATTTT. This sequence encodes CASRRQGGTDTQYF.

The rearrangement joins TRBV5-1 to TRBJ2-7, with 10 bases matching TRBD2. The J segment lost 6 bases and the V segment lost 3 bases, leaving 3 bases of the junction unmatched. Germline values: CDR1 SGHRS, CDR2 YFSETQ. The CDR3 loop spans 13 amino acids. The chain's CDR3 is CASSSRTSGEQYF. Written as DNA, the CDR3 is TGCGCCAGCAGCTCTAGGACTAGCGGCGAGCAGTACTTC.

This sequence joins TRBV5-1 and TRBJ2-7; 9 bases agree with TRBD1. CDR1 is SGHRS, CDR2 YFSETQ, per germline. The V gene end was trimmed by 0 bases and the J gene end by 5 bases; junction bases not matched to a gene: 0. The CDR3 is made up of 13 amino acids. The CDR3 sequence: CASSLGDRDEQYF. The CDR3 nucleotides are TGCGCCAGCAGCTTGGGGGACAGGGACGAGCAGTACTTC.

The chain carries TRBV10-3 and TRBJ2-6; D may be TRBD2 (6 bases). Deletions cut 11 bases from V and 0 bases from J, with 23 bases between. The germline V gene has CDR1 ENHRY and CDR2 SYGVKD. The CDR3 is 18 amino acids. Written as DNA, the CDR3 is TGTGCCTCAAGTGGAGGGGCGGTCCAAAGCTCTGGGGCCAACGTCCTGACTTTC. It translates to CASSGGAVQSSGANVLTF.

The V call is TRBV10-3, the J call TRBJ1-2; D is ambiguous. This CDR3 is 12 amino acids long. V was shortened by 3 bases and J by 7 bases, with 9 bases between the two germline ends. The germline V gene has CDR1 ENHRY and CDR2 SYGVKD. The CDR3 reads CAISEGSGGYTF. The CDR3 DNA follows: TGTGCCATCAGTGAAGGGAGTGGTGGCTACACCTTC.

J is TRBJ1-2 and V is TRBV5-1; D not resolved. The CDR3 totals 15 residues. Germline values: CDR1 SGHRS, CDR2 YFSETQ. The ends were cut back, 0 bases at V and 3 bases at J, with 12 bases in the middle. The CDR3 region is CASSLEAGSHYGYTF. The CDR3 DNA sequence: TGCGCCAGCAGCTTGGAGGCCGGGTCACACTATGGCTACACCTTC.

Turning to this clone: Other DNA sequences in this sample translate to the same CDR3. J is TRBJ1-1 and V is TRBV5-8; D remains unclear. This CDR3 is built from 13 residues. V was shortened by 2 bases and J by 5 bases, with 10 bases between the two germline ends. In germline, CDR1 is SGHTS, CDR2 YDEGEE. Written as DNA, the CDR3 is TGTGCCAGCAGCTTCGCGAGGAATACTGAAGCTTTCTTT. Residues: CASSFARNTEAFF.

The V call is TRBV30, the J call TRBJ1-3; no clear D. The ends were cut back, 7 bases at V and 0 bases at J, with 10 bases in the middle. CDR1 and CDR2 (germline): GTSNPN, SVGIG (reference sequence). This CDR3 is built from 13 residues. The CDR3 sequence: CALGPSSGNTIYF. In DNA form, the CDR3 reads TGTGCCTTAGGGCCAAGCTCTGGAAACACCATATATTTT.

The genes are TRBV27 and TRBJ2-7, with 9 bases lining up with TRBD1. The V gene end was trimmed by 8 bases and the J gene end by 0 bases; junction bases not matched to a gene: 8. CDR3 length: 15 residues. The germline V gene has CDR1 MNHEY and CDR2 SMNVEV (reference sequence). CDR3 coding DNA: TGTGCCAGCGCCCGGGACAGGGTGAGCTCCTACGAGCAGTACTTC. It encodes CASARDRVSSYEQYF.

As DNA, the CDR3 is TGTGCCATCAGTGGTGGACGGCAGCCCACCGGGGAGCTGTTTTTT. Translating it yields CAISGGRQPTGELFF. V is TRBV10-3 and J is TRBJ2-2; no reliable D call. The CDR3 covers 15 residues. V lost 4 bases and J lost 4, with 13 bases in between. Germline CDR1 and CDR2: ENHRY and SYGVKD.

This chain uses TRBV7-2 with TRBJ2-7; D is possibly TRBD2 (5 bases). CDR3 size: 12 residues. Germline V gives CDR1 SGHTA, CDR2 FQGNSA. The germline V and J ends were trimmed by 4 bases and 11 bases, with 15 bases remaining between them. In nucleotides, the CDR3 is TGTGCCAGCAGCTCCGACACGGGAAGAGAGTACTTC. Its translation: CASSSDTGREYF.

The V gene is TRBV4-3, the J gene TRBJ1-2; weak D call: TRBD1 (6 bases). The CDR3 covers 15 residues. The V end was cut by 4 bases, the J end by 0 bases, with 12 bases between. CDR1 is LGHNA and CDR2 is YSLEER in the germline V gene. In nucleotides, the CDR3 is TGCGCCAGCAGCCCGCGACAGGCTACTAACTATGGCTACACCTTC. Its protein is CASSPRQATNYGYTF.

The V call is TRBV30, the J call TRBJ2-1; 7 bases align to TRBD1. J was trimmed by 10 bases and V by 3 bases; bases with no gene match: 9. This CDR3 comprises 13 residues. Germline assignment: CDR1 GTSNPN and CDR2 SVGIG (reference sequence). CDR3 region: CAWRQGVDGEQFF. The CDR3 nucleotides are TGTGCCTGGAGGCAGGGGGTAGACGGGGAGCAGTTCTTC.

The chain has TRBV2 and TRBJ2-7; 11 bases align to TRBD2. CDR1 is SNHLY, CDR2 FYNNEI, per germline. This CDR3 contains 13 residues. Unmatched junction bases numbered 4, after V lost 7 bases and J lost 5 bases. The CDR3 bases are TGTGCCAGCAAAACTAGCGGGGGAGACGAGCAGTACTTC. Translated: CASKTSGGDEQYF.

Of note for this clone: The same CDR3 is also encoded by other DNA sequences in this sample. The V call is TRBV5-1, the J call TRBJ2-1; no reliable D call. This CDR3 comprises 15 residues. V was cut by 0 bases and J by 1 base, with 8 bases left in between. Germline V gives CDR1 SGHRS, CDR2 YFSETQ. The CDR3 reads CASSLEGSSYNEQFF. The CDR3 DNA follows: TGCGCCAGCAGCTTGGAAGGGTCATCCTACAATGAGCAGTTCTTC.

The chain couples TRBV19 to TRBJ1-6; D unresolved. The V end was cut by 2 bases, the J end by 10 bases, with 9 bases between. The germline V gene encodes CDR1 LNHDA and CDR2 SQIVND (reference sequence). This CDR3 is 13 amino acids long. The CDR3 is CASSISGVSPLHF. DNA of the CDR3: TGTGCCAGTAGTATAAGCGGGGTCTCACCCCTCCACTTT.

The rearrangement joins TRBV11-2 to TRBJ1-2; D might be TRBD1 (5 bases). This CDR3 region has 17 residues. The germline V gene encodes CDR1 SGHAT and CDR2 FQNNGV. Trimming shortened V by 1 base and J by 4 bases, and 19 bases separated the two germline ends. The CDR3 loop reads CASSLGDGAGVFYGYTF. In DNA, the CDR3 is TGTGCCAGCAGCTTAGGTGATGGGGCGGGGGTGTTCTATGGCTACACCTTC.

The chain has TRBV19 and TRBJ1-3; D unclear. The germline V gene encodes CDR1 LNHDA and CDR2 SQIVND (reference sequence). The CDR3 spans 15 residues. V dropped 5 bases and J dropped 1 base, with 12 bases sitting between them. The CDR3 region has the DNA TGTGCCAGTAGTTATCCTGCGGGTTCTGGAAACACCATATATTTT. Protein product: CASSYPAGSGNTIYF.

This rearrangement joins TRBV11-2 to TRBJ1-2; D is undetermined. Germline V gene data show CDR1 as SGHAT and CDR2 as FQNNGV. V shed 3 bases and J shed 4 bases, with 3 bases lying between them. CDR3 length equals 11 residues. The CDR3 sequence: CASSFGYGYTF. The DNA of the CDR3 is TGTGCCAGCAGCTTCGGCTATGGCTACACCTTC.

This clone has more than one count but fewer than ten. The V and J genes are TRBV6-6 and TRBJ1-1; D uncertain. Germline assignment: CDR1 MNHNY and CDR2 SVGAGI (reference sequence). CDR3 length equals 12 residues. Trimming took off 6 bases at V and 6 bases at J, with 11 bases between the two ends. The chain's CDR3 is CASSLQRAEAFF. In DNA form, the CDR3 reads TGTGCCAGCAGCTTACAGAGGGCTGAAGCTTTCTTT.